A selection of T cell receptor beta chains follows, all from one sample in a study of blood T cell repertoires in COVID-19. Repertoires were generated with immunoSEQ multiplex PCR, while TCRdb's copy carries only in-frame clones and drops some. The sample has over 250,000 clones, roughly 85% seen once; the top ten hold roughly 5.3%. What was sequenced was peripheral blood. The receptors come from a man aged 45-65 years with active or convalescent COVID-19. Both conserved end residues are part of each CDR3. Each record gives: J gene, D gene, clone size, V gene, CDR3 protein, CDR3 DNA. D genes are given only for firm matches. The size entry is marked missing in some rows and otherwise reads once, few, many or a size class.

J gene: TRBJ2-7
D gene: TRBD2
clone size: NA
V gene: TRBV27
CDR3 protein: CASSARLAGAGEQYF
CDR3 DNA: TGTGCCAGCAGTGCCCGACTAGCGGGAGCAGGCGAGCAGTACTTC

J gene: TRBJ2-6
D gene: TRBD1
clone size: once
V gene: TRBV5-1
CDR3 protein: CASSSNPPGTGSGANVLTF
CDR3 DNA: TGCGCCAGCAGCTCCAACCCGCCCGGGACAGGGTCTGGGGCCAACGTCCTGACTTTC

J gene: TRBJ1-1
D gene: TRBD1
clone size: NA
V gene: TRBV28
CDR3 protein: CASRTGRDAEAFF
CDR3 DNA: TGTGCCAGTAGGACAGGCAGGGACGCTGAAGCTTTCTTT

J gene: TRBJ1-5
D gene: NA
clone size: NA
V gene: TRBV18
CDR3 protein: CASSPAGVNQPQHF
CDR3 DNA: TGTGCCAGCTCACCGGCAGGGGTGAATCAGCCCCAGCATTTT

J gene: TRBJ2-5
D gene: NA
clone size: NA
V gene: TRBV14
CDR3 protein: CASSIREPIRDIAYQETQYF
CDR3 DNA: TGTGCCAGCAGCATACGGGAACCGATCCGGGACATAGCTTACCAAGAGACCCAGTACTTC

J gene: TRBJ2-1
D gene: TRBD2
clone size: NA
V gene: TRBV4-2
CDR3 protein: CASSQPEKAGNNEQFF
CDR3 DNA: TGTGCCAGCAGCCAGCCTGAGAAAGCGGGGAACAATGAGCAGTTCTTC

J gene: TRBJ2-1
D gene: NA
clone size: NA
V gene: TRBV12-3/TRBV12-4
CDR3 protein: CASSPIRYNEQFF
CDR3 DNA: TGTGCCAGCAGTCCTATTCGTTACAATGAGCAGTTCTTC

J gene: TRBJ2-1
D gene: TRBD2
clone size: NA
V gene: TRBV30
CDR3 protein: CAWSPGLAGANEQFF
CDR3 DNA: TGTGCCTGGAGTCCAGGACTAGCGGGGGCCAATGAGCAGTTCTTC

J gene: TRBJ1-2
D gene: TRBD1
clone size: NA
V gene: TRBV4-1
CDR3 protein: CASSQAAGTASYGYTF
CDR3 DNA: TGCGCCAGCAGCCAAGCTGCCGGGACAGCCTCCTATGGCTACACCTTC

J gene: TRBJ2-1
D gene: TRBD2
clone size: NA
V gene: TRBV5-1
CDR3 protein: CASSLSPGLAPYNEQFF
CDR3 DNA: TGCGCCAGCAGCTTGTCCCCGGGACTAGCGCCTTACAATGAGCAGTTCTTC

J gene: TRBJ2-1
D gene: NA
clone size: NA
V gene: TRBV5-8
CDR3 protein: CASSHYLYNEQFF
CDR3 DNA: TGTGCCAGCAGCCACTACCTCTACAATGAGCAGTTCTTC

J gene: TRBJ2-2
D gene: TRBD1
clone size: once
V gene: TRBV5-4
CDR3 protein: CASGPGQGRAGELFF
CDR3 DNA: TGTGCCAGCGGACCGGGACAGGGGCGAGCCGGGGAGCTGTTTTTT

J gene: TRBJ2-5
D gene: TRBD1
clone size: NA
V gene: TRBV11-2
CDR3 protein: CASSLRDRGTETQYF
CDR3 DNA: TGTGCCAGCAGCTTGAGAGACAGGGGAACGGAGACCCAGTACTTC

J gene: TRBJ1-1
D gene: TRBD1
clone size: NA
V gene: TRBV29-1
CDR3 protein: CSVGQGGSTEAFF
CDR3 DNA: TGCAGCGTTGGACAGGGGGGAAGCACTGAAGCTTTCTTT

J gene: TRBJ1-3
D gene: NA
clone size: NA
V gene: TRBV2
CDR3 protein: CASSEGPRGGNTIYF
CDR3 DNA: TGTGCCAGCAGTGAAGGGCCAAGGGGAGGAAACACCATATATTTT

J gene: TRBJ2-1
D gene: TRBD2
clone size: NA
V gene: TRBV7-9
CDR3 protein: CASSTHDNLAGHNNEQFF
CDR3 DNA: TGTGCCAGCAGCACACACGACAATCTAGCGGGACATAACAATGAGCAGTTCTTC

J gene: TRBJ1-1
D gene: NA
clone size: NA
V gene: TRBV2
CDR3 protein: CASVRAFMNTEAFF
CDR3 DNA: TGTGCCAGCGTGAGGGCTTTCATGAACACTGAAGCTTTCTTT

J gene: TRBJ2-2
D gene: NA
clone size: NA
V gene: TRBV3-1/TRBV3-2
CDR3 protein: CASSPSTGELFF
CDR3 DNA: TGTGCCAGCAGCCCCAGCACCGGGGAGCTGTTTTTT

J gene: TRBJ1-1
D gene: NA
clone size: few
V gene: TRBV6-5
CDR3 protein: CASENRVRAFF
CDR3 DNA: TGTGCCAGCGAAAACAGGGTAAGAGCTTTCTTT

J gene: TRBJ2-7
D gene: NA
clone size: NA
V gene: TRBV5-6
CDR3 protein: CASSFGHPTYEQYF
CDR3 DNA: TGTGCCAGCAGCTTTGGACATCCGACCTACGAGCAGTACTTC

J gene: TRBJ1-2
D gene: NA
clone size: NA
V gene: TRBV29-1
CDR3 protein: CSVEDRYGYTF
CDR3 DNA: TGCAGCGTTGAAGATCGCTATGGCTACACCTTC

J gene: TRBJ1-4
D gene: NA
clone size: once
V gene: TRBV5-3
CDR3 protein: CARITTGGPYKKLFF
CDR3 DNA: TGTGCCAGAATTACAACCGGGGGACCTTATAAGAAACTGTTTTTT

J gene: TRBJ1-1
D gene: NA
clone size: NA
V gene: TRBV7-8
CDR3 protein: CASSLAWGRRTEAFF
CDR3 DNA: TGTGCCAGCAGCTTAGCGTGGGGGCGCAGGACTGAAGCTTTCTTT

J gene: TRBJ2-5
D gene: TRBD2
clone size: NA
V gene: TRBV6-5
CDR3 protein: CASSRLAGGEETQYF
CDR3 DNA: TGTGCCAGCAGTCGACTAGCGGGAGGAGAAGAGACCCAGTACTTC

J gene: TRBJ1-1
D gene: NA
clone size: NA
V gene: TRBV7-2
CDR3 protein: CASSLVGGEGTEAFF
CDR3 DNA: TGTGCCAGCAGCTTAGTCGGTGGGGAGGGCACTGAAGCTTTCTTT

J gene: TRBJ2-7
D gene: TRBD1
clone size: once
V gene: TRBV11-2
CDR3 protein: CASSLFGTVPYEQYF
CDR3 DNA: TGTGCCAGCAGCTTATTCGGGACAGTTCCCTACGAGCAGTACTTC

J gene: TRBJ1-3
D gene: NA
clone size: few
V gene: TRBV7-8
CDR3 protein: CASSSNNGNTIYF
CDR3 DNA: TGTGCCAGCAGTTCCAACAACGGAAACACCATATATTTT

J gene: TRBJ1-2
D gene: TRBD1
clone size: NA
V gene: TRBV27
CDR3 protein: CASGRTGGINYGYTF
CDR3 DNA: TGTGCCAGCGGAAGGACAGGGGGAATCAACTATGGCTACACCTTC

J gene: TRBJ1-6
D gene: TRBD1
clone size: NA
V gene: TRBV28
CDR3 protein: CASSSRTGSNSPLHF
CDR3 DNA: TGTGCCAGCAGTTCGCGGACAGGGAGTAATTCACCCCTCCACTTT

J gene: TRBJ2-2
D gene: TRBD2
clone size: NA
V gene: TRBV27
CDR3 protein: CASGTSGYTGELFF
CDR3 DNA: TGTGCCAGCGGGACTAGCGGGTACACCGGGGAGCTGTTTTTT

J gene: TRBJ2-2
D gene: NA
clone size: NA
V gene: TRBV18
CDR3 protein: CASSPTANTGELFF
CDR3 DNA: TGTGCCAGCTCACCGACAGCGAACACCGGGGAGCTGTTTTTT

J gene: TRBJ1-5
D gene: TRBD1
clone size: NA
V gene: TRBV15
CDR3 protein: CATSRGSDRGNQPQHF
CDR3 DNA: TGTGCCACCAGCAGGGGATCCGACAGGGGCAATCAGCCCCAGCATTTT

J gene: TRBJ1-1
D gene: NA
clone size: few
V gene: TRBV25-1
CDR3 protein: CASSLYPNTEAFF
CDR3 DNA: TGTGCCAGCAGCCTATATCCGAACACTGAAGCTTTCTTT

J gene: TRBJ2-7
D gene: TRBD1
clone size: once
V gene: TRBV6-5
CDR3 protein: CASRDRVRGSYEQYF
CDR3 DNA: TGTGCCAGCAGAGACAGGGTGAGGGGCTCCTACGAGCAGTACTTC

J gene: TRBJ1-2
D gene: TRBD1
clone size: NA
V gene: TRBV10-3
CDR3 protein: CAISTTGDRGSNYGYTF
CDR3 DNA: TGTGCCATCAGTACTACCGGGGACAGGGGCTCCAACTATGGCTACACCTTC

J gene: TRBJ2-1
D gene: TRBD1
clone size: NA
V gene: TRBV3-1/TRBV3-2
CDR3 protein: CASSRAQGALRNEQFF
CDR3 DNA: TGTGCCAGCAGCCGCGCACAGGGGGCGTTGAGGAATGAGCAGTTCTTC

J gene: TRBJ1-1
D gene: NA
clone size: NA
V gene: TRBV18
CDR3 protein: CASSSDRNTEAFF
CDR3 DNA: TGTGCCAGCTCATCCGACAGGAACACTGAAGCTTTCTTT

J gene: TRBJ1-2
D gene: NA
clone size: NA
V gene: TRBV7-2
CDR3 protein: CASSPQGQLQYGYTF
CDR3 DNA: TGTGCCAGCAGCCCCCAAGGACAGCTCCAATATGGCTACACCTTC

J gene: TRBJ2-2
D gene: NA
clone size: few
V gene: TRBV2
CDR3 protein: CASSEAGPGNTGELFF
CDR3 DNA: TGTGCCAGCAGTGAGGCGGGACCCGGGAACACCGGGGAGCTGTTTTTT

J gene: TRBJ1-4
D gene: TRBD1
clone size: NA
V gene: TRBV6-1
CDR3 protein: CASSERRQGGEKLFF
CDR3 DNA: TGTGCCAGCAGTGAAAGGCGGCAGGGGGGAGAAAAACTGTTTTTT

J gene: TRBJ2-7
D gene: NA
clone size: NA
V gene: TRBV12-3/TRBV12-4
CDR3 protein: CASSLSGPYEQYF
CDR3 DNA: TGTGCCAGCAGTTTATCAGGGCCCTACGAGCAGTACTTC

J gene: TRBJ1-5
D gene: TRBD1
clone size: NA
V gene: TRBV19
CDR3 protein: CAISGQGGNQPQHF
CDR3 DNA: TGTGCCATTTCCGGACAGGGTGGAAACCAGCCCCAGCATTTT

J gene: TRBJ1-5
D gene: NA
clone size: NA
V gene: TRBV7-8
CDR3 protein: CASSLYWAPGEMRPQHF
CDR3 DNA: TGTGCCAGCAGCTTATATTGGGCCCCCGGCGAGATGCGGCCCCAGCATTTT

J gene: TRBJ2-7
D gene: TRBD1
clone size: few
V gene: TRBV6-4
CDR3 protein: CASTTGGYEQYF
CDR3 DNA: TGTGCCAGCACGACAGGGGGCTACGAGCAGTACTTC

J gene: TRBJ2-7
D gene: TRBD1
clone size: NA
V gene: TRBV24-1
CDR3 protein: CATSDPGGPYEQYF
CDR3 DNA: TGTGCCACCAGTGACCCAGGGGGTCCCTACGAGCAGTACTTC

J gene: TRBJ2-7
D gene: TRBD2
clone size: NA
V gene: TRBV5-1
CDR3 protein: CASNPQAGGPDEQYF
CDR3 DNA: TGCGCCAGCAACCCGCAAGCGGGAGGGCCGGACGAGCAGTACTTC

J gene: TRBJ1-6
D gene: TRBD1
clone size: NA
V gene: TRBV5-1
CDR3 protein: CASSMTADRSNSPLHF
CDR3 DNA: TGCGCCAGCTCTATGACGGCGGACAGGTCTAATTCACCCCTCCACTTT

J gene: TRBJ1-1
D gene: TRBD1
clone size: NA
V gene: TRBV19
CDR3 protein: CASSTGQGALSEAFF
CDR3 DNA: TGTGCCAGTAGTACGGGTCAGGGGGCTTTGAGTGAAGCTTTCTTT

J gene: TRBJ1-3
D gene: NA
clone size: NA
V gene: TRBV5-6
CDR3 protein: CASSSRLSWGQSGNTIYF
CDR3 DNA: TGTGCCAGCAGCTCCAGGCTTAGCTGGGGACAATCTGGAAACACCATATATTTT

J gene: TRBJ2-1
D gene: NA
clone size: few
V gene: TRBV7-9
CDR3 protein: CASSLALGRGDNEQFF
CDR3 DNA: TGTGCCAGCAGCTTAGCCCTCGGGCGGGGTGACAATGAGCAGTTCTTC

J gene: TRBJ1-1
D gene: NA
clone size: NA
V gene: TRBV30
CDR3 protein: CAWSVATGWMNTEAFF
CDR3 DNA: TGTGCCTGGAGTGTAGCGACAGGATGGATGAACACTGAAGCTTTCTTT

J gene: TRBJ2-2
D gene: NA
clone size: NA
V gene: TRBV2
CDR3 protein: CASSRSPLAANTGELFF
CDR3 DNA: TGTGCCAGCAGTCGAAGCCCTCTAGCAGCGAACACCGGGGAGCTGTTTTTT

J gene: TRBJ1-4
D gene: NA
clone size: NA
V gene: TRBV19
CDR3 protein: CASSTEGRGVKLFF
CDR3 DNA: TGTGCCAGTAGCACCGAGGGCCGTGGGGTAAAACTGTTTTTT

J gene: TRBJ1-5
D gene: NA
clone size: NA
V gene: TRBV19
CDR3 protein: CASSLGGNWPQHF
CDR3 DNA: TGTGCCAGTAGTCTCGGGGGGAACTGGCCCCAGCATTTT

J gene: TRBJ2-7
D gene: TRBD2
clone size: NA
V gene: TRBV20-1
CDR3 protein: CSASHGLAERSYEQYF
CDR3 DNA: TGCAGTGCTAGTCATGGACTAGCGGAAAGATCTTACGAGCAGTACTTC

J gene: TRBJ1-2
D gene: NA
clone size: NA
V gene: TRBV5-6
CDR3 protein: CASSLARHGYTF
CDR3 DNA: TGTGCCAGCAGCTTGGCGCGCCATGGCTACACCTTC